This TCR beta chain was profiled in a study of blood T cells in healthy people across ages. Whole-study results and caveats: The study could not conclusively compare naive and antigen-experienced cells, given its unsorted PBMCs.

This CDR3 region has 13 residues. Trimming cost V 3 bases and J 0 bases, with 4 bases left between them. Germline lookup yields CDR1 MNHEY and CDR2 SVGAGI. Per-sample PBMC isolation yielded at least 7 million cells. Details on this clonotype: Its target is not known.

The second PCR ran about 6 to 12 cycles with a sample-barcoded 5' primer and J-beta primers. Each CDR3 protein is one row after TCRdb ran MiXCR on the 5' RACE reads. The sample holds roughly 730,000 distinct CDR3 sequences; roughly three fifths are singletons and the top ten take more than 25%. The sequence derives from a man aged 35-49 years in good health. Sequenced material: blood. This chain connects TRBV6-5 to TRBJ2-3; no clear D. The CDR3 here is CASSYISTDTQYF. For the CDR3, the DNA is TGTGCCAGCAGTTATATCAGCACAGATACGCAGTATTTT.